The 5 T cell receptor beta chains reported below all come from one sample, sequenced in a study of cytotoxic CD8 clonotypes in ibrutinib-treated CLL. Clones were sequenced by immunoSEQ multiplex PCR, and TCRdb holds only the in-frame ones, with some missing. Altogether under 75,000 clones are present, roughly 71% being singletons, with the ten largest covering about 45%. This specimen was PBMCs, taken after 12 months of ibrutinib treatment. The receptor source for this set is a human donor with chronic lymphocytic leukemia.

The chain carries TRBV2 and TRBJ2-3; D is unresolved. Germline CDR1 SNHLY, CDR2 FYNNEI. V lost 7 bases and J lost 2, with 7 bases in between. The CDR3 runs to 12 residues. CDR3 loop: CASTQTTDTQYF. The DNA for the CDR3 is TGTGCCAGCACCCAGACCACAGATACGCAGTATTTT.

The sample holds many counts of this clone. The gene calls are TRBV18 and TRBJ2-3; D gene ambiguous. The germline CDR1 and CDR2 sequences are KGHSH and LQKENI. V was clipped by 2 bases and J by 4 bases, with 7 bases between them. This CDR3 is 13 amino acids long. For the CDR3, the DNA is TGTGCCAGCTCACCAACAGTGGCAGATACGCAGTATTTT. As protein: CASSPTVADTQYF. The full variable domain, with the rest looked up from reference TRBV18 and TRBJ2-3, is NAGVMQNPRHLVRRRGQEARLRCSPMKGHSHVYWYRQLPEEGLKFMVYLQKENIIDESGMPKERFSAEFPKEGPSILRIQQVVRGDSAAYFCASSPTVADTQYFGPGTRLTVL.

The V call is TRBV7-2, the J call TRBJ1-2; the D is unclear. Trimming removed 5 bases from V and 4 bases from J, with 17 bases in between. This CDR3 contains 15 residues. Germline values: CDR1 SGHTA, CDR2 FQGNSA. The CDR3 DNA reads as TGTGCCAGCAGCCCTCCCGAGGCAAGCTTCTATGGCTACACCTTC. As protein: CASSPPEASFYGYTF.

The V gene is TRBV9, the J gene TRBJ2-1, with D hard to call. The V gene lost 2 bases and the J gene lost 8 bases, with 14 bases spanning the gap. Germline lookup yields CDR1 SGDLS and CDR2 YYNGEE. There are 14 residues in the CDR3. The CDR3 reads CASSVTRFQDEQFF. The CDR3 bases are TGTGCCAGCAGCGTTACGAGGTTTCAGGATGAGCAGTTCTTC.

The V and J genes are TRBV6-1 and TRBJ1-1; D may be TRBD1 (5 bases). In germline, CDR1 is MNHNS, CDR2 SASEGT. The CDR3 spans 13 residues. Trimming took off 8 bases at V and 0 bases at J, with 10 bases between the two ends. CDR3 coding DNA: TGTGCCAGCGGGGCGTCGATGAACACTGAAGCTTTCTTT. It yields the protein CASGASMNTEAFF.